This T cell receptor beta chain was found in a study of blood T cell repertoires in COVID-19. In the study overall: Sites across the United States, Italy and Spain contributed samples from acute and convalescent COVID-19.

How the authors handled the data: It was from reference gene primer amplification that nucleated cell counts were estimated. Data came from immunoSEQ multiplex PCR; TCRdb stores just in-frame clones and leaves some out. V and J calls and clone size follow that table, whereas D and trimming were derived from the DNA. The table records around 260,000 clones, roughly 85% of them present only once. CDR3 length equals 15 residues. V dropped 6 bases and J dropped 3; count of bases not matched to a gene: 8. From germline, CDR1 is MDHEN and CDR2 SYDVKM. The sequenced sample consisted of peripheral blood. This receptor was obtained from a human donor in a cohort sampled during active COVID-19. The chain joins TRBV28 to TRBJ2-1; TRBD2 matches at 7 bases. The DNA of the CDR3 is TGTGCCAGCAGCTATCGCGGGAGTTTCTACAATGAGCAGTTCTTC. It codes for CASSYRGSFYNEQFF.